This entry is about one T cell receptor beta chain. RNA amounts of roughly 0.45 to 1 ug underwent reverse transcription with random hexamers. The authors amplified TCR beta CDR3 across 54 Vbeta and 13 Jbeta using immunoSEQ multiplex PCR. Each CDR3 protein is one row after TCRdb ran MiXCR on the immunoSEQ multiplex PCR reads. The data hold some 190,000 distinct CDR3 sequences, with roughly 94% observed a single time. These data are taken from a study of CD8 T cells in Susac syndrome. The CDR3 runs to 16 residues. Germline V CDR1 and CDR2: LGHDT, YNNKEL (reference sequence). J gave up 4 bases and V 3 bases, and 8 bases lay outside the gene matches.

Sequenced: CD4+ T cells from PBMCs. V and J are TRBV3-1 and TRBJ2-5; TRBD2 aligns across 10 bases. This TCR was recovered from a human donor in good health. CDR3 protein: CASSHVSGRAGETQYF. CDR3 in DNA: TGTGCCAGCAGCCATGTAAGCGGGAGGGCTGGAGAGACCCAGTACTTC.